This is a list of T cell receptor beta chains from one sample in a study of cytomegalovirus exposure and HLA in healthy donors. The table came from immunoSEQ multiplex PCR; TCRdb's copy has only in-frame clones and leaves some out. Of hundreds of thousands of clones in the sample, 60% to 80% were seen once. Source material: PBMCs. These receptors originate from a male donor in good health and CMV-seronegative. Both conserved end residues are part of each CDR3. Fields, in order: clone size, V gene, J gene, D gene, CDR3 protein, CDR3 DNA. The D gene is left open where the match is weak. Some rows have no size entry. The others give once, few or many, or a class for an expanded clone.

clone_size: NA; v_call: TRBV2; j_call: TRBJ1-5; d_call: NA; cdr3_aa: CASRSNRLSNQPQHF; cdr3_nt: TGTGCCAGCAGGTCGAACAGATTAAGCAATCAGCCCCAGCATTTT
clone_size: NA; v_call: TRBV5-6; j_call: TRBJ2-7; d_call: NA; cdr3_aa: CASSLRVQLVYEQYF; cdr3_nt: TGTGCCAGCAGCTTGAGAGTTCAACTAGTCTACGAGCAGTACTTC
clone_size: once; v_call: TRBV6-5; j_call: TRBJ2-1; d_call: NA; cdr3_aa: CASSWGTSSVLFF; cdr3_nt: TGTGCCAGCAGTTGGGGAACTAGTTCCGTCCTGTTCTTC
clone_size: once; v_call: TRBV11-1; j_call: TRBJ2-7; d_call: TRBD1; cdr3_aa: CASSLDRGTYEQYF; cdr3_nt: TGTGCCAGCAGCTTAGACAGGGGAACCTACGAGCAGTACTTC
clone_size: NA; v_call: TRBV15; j_call: TRBJ1-5; d_call: TRBD1; cdr3_aa: CATSSRTGGQPQHF; cdr3_nt: TGTGCCACCAGCAGCCGGACAGGAGGTCAGCCCCAGCATTTT
clone_size: NA; v_call: TRBV5-1; j_call: TRBJ2-1; d_call: NA; cdr3_aa: CASSTQGAGVNEQFF; cdr3_nt: TGCGCCAGCAGCACACAGGGAGCAGGGGTTAATGAGCAGTTCTTC
clone_size: NA; v_call: TRBV7-6; j_call: TRBJ1-5; d_call: TRBD1; cdr3_aa: CASSLGTGGRRNQPQHF; cdr3_nt: TGTGCCAGCAGCTTAGGGACAGGGGGCCGACGCAATCAGCCCCAGCATTTT
clone_size: NA; v_call: TRBV6-4; j_call: TRBJ2-3; d_call: TRBD2; cdr3_aa: CASSPGGRSADTQYF; cdr3_nt: TGTGCCAGCAGCCCTGGCGGGAGGAGTGCAGATACGCAGTATTTT
clone_size: NA; v_call: TRBV5-1; j_call: TRBJ2-1; d_call: TRBD2; cdr3_aa: CASSDSGNEQFF; cdr3_nt: TGCGCCAGCAGCGATAGCGGGAATGAGCAGTTCTTC
clone_size: once; v_call: TRBV6-5; j_call: TRBJ1-1; d_call: NA; cdr3_aa: CASSWRGGTEAFF; cdr3_nt: TGTGCCAGCAGTTGGCGGGGAGGTACTGAAGCTTTCTTT
clone_size: NA; v_call: TRBV10-3; j_call: TRBJ2-7; d_call: TRBD2; cdr3_aa: CAISVLAGQNEQYF; cdr3_nt: TGTGCCATCAGTGTACTAGCGGGACAAAACGAGCAGTACTTC